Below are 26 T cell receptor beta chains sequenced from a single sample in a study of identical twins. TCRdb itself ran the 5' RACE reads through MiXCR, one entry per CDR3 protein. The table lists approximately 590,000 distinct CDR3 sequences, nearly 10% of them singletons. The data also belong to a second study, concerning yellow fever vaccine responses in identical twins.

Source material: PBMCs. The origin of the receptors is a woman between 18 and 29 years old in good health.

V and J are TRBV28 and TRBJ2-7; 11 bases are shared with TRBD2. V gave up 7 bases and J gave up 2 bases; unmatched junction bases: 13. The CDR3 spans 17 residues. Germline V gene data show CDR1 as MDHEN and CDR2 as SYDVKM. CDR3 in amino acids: CASIDNRLAGIAYEQYF. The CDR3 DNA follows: TGTGCCAGCATTGATAACCGACTAGCGGGGATAGCCTACGAGCAGTACTTC.

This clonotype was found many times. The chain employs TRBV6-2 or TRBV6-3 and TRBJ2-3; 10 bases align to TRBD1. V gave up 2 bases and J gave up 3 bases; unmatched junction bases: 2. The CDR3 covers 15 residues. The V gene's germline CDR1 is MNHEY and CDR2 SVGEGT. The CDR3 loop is CASSYGTGETDTQYF. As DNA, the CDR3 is TGTGCCAGCAGTTACGGGACAGGGGAGACAGATACGCAGTATTTT.

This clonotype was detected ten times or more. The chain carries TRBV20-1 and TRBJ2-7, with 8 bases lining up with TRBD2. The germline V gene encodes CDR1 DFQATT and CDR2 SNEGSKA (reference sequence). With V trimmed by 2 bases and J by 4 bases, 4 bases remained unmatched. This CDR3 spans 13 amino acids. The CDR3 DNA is TGCAGTGCTAGATCCAGCGGGAGTTACGAGCAGTACTTC. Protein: CSARSSGSYEQYF.

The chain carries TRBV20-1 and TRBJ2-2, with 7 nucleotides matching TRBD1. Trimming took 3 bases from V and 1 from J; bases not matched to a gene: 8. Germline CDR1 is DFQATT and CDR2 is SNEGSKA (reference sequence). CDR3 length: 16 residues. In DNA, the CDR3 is TGCAGTGCTAGGCCATTTGGGGACAGGAACACCGGGGAGCTGTTTTTT. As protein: CSARPFGDRNTGELFF.

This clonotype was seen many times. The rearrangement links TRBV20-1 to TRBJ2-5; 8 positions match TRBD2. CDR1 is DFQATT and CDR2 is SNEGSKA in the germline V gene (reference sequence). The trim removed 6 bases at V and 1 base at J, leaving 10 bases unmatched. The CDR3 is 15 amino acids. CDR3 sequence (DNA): TGCAGTGCCACCGGGCTAGCGGGTATCCAAGAGACCCAGTACTTC. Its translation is CSATGLAGIQETQYF.

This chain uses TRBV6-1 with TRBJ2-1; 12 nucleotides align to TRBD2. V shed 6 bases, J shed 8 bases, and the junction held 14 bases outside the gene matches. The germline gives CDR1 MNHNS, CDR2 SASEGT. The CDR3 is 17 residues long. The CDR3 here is CASRNPLRTSGVDEQFF. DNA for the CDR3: TGTGCCAGCAGAAATCCTTTGAGGACTAGCGGGGTCGATGAGCAGTTCTTC.

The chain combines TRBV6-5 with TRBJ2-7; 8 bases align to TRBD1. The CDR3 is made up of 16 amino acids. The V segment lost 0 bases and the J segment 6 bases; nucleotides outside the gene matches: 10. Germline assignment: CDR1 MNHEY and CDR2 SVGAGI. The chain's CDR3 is CASSYSARGQAGEQYF. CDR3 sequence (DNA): TGTGCCAGCAGTTACTCGGCAAGGGGACAGGCAGGCGAGCAGTACTTC.

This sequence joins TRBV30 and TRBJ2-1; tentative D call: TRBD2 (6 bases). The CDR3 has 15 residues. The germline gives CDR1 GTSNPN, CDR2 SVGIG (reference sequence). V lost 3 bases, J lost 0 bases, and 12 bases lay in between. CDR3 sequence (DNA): TGTGCCTGGAGGGGGGGTGGGAGCTCCTACAATGAGCAGTTCTTC. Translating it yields CAWRGGGSSYNEQFF. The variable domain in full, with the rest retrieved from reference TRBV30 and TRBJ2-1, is SQTIHQWPATLVQPVGSPLSLECTVEGTSNPNLYWYRQAAGRGLQLLFYSVGIGQISSEVPQNLSASRPQDRQFILSSKKLLLSDSGFYLCAWRGGGSSYNEQFFGPGTRLTVL.

The CDR3 protein is CASSALRDRKNIQYF. As DNA, the CDR3 is TGTGCCAGCAGTGCGCTCCGGGACAGGAAAAACATTCAGTACTTC. The V call is TRBV6-2 or TRBV6-3, the J call TRBJ2-4; 8 bases are a match to TRBD1. J gave up 4 bases and V 5 bases, and 7 bases lay outside the gene matches. Germline V gene lookup returns CDR1 MNHEY and CDR2 SVGEGT. This CDR3 is 15 amino acids long.

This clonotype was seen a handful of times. Written as DNA, the CDR3 is TGTGCCAGCAGCGAGACTAGCGGGGACGAGCAGTACTTC. The encoded protein is CASSETSGDEQYF. The rearrangement uses TRBV2 and TRBJ2-7, with 11 bases lining up with TRBD2. With V trimmed by 6 bases and J by 5 bases, 3 bases remained unmatched. The germline CDR1 and CDR2 sequences are SNHLY and FYNNEI. This CDR3 region has 13 residues.

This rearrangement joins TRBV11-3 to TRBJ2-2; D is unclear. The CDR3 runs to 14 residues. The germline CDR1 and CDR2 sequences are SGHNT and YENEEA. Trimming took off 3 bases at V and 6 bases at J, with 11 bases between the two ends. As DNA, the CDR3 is TGTGCCAGCAGCTTTGAGACCGGATCCGGGGAGCTGTTTTTT. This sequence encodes CASSFETGSGELFF.

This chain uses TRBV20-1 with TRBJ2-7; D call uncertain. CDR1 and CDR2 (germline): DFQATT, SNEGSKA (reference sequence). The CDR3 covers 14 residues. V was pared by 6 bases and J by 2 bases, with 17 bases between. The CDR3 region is CSATKTVAAYEQYF. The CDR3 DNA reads TGCAGTGCCACCAAAACCGTCGCGGCCTACGAGCAGTACTTC.

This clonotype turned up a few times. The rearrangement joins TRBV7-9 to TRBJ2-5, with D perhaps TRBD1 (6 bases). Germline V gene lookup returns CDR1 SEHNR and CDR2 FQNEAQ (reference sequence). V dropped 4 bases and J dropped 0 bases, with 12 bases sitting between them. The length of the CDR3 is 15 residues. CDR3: CASSSPRDNQETQYF. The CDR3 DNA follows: TGTGCCAGCAGCTCCCCGAGGGACAACCAAGAGACCCAGTACTTC. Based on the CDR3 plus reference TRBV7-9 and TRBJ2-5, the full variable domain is DTGVSQNPRHKITKRGQNVTFRCDPISEHNRLYWYRQTLGQGPEFLTYFQNEAQLEKSRLLSDRFSAERPKGSFSTLEIQRTEQGDSAMYLCASSSPRDNQETQYFGPGTRLLVL.

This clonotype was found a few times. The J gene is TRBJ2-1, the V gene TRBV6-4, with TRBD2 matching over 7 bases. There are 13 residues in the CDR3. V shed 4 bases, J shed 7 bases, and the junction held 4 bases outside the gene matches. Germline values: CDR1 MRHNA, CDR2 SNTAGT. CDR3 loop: CASSGRTRNEQFF. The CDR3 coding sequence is TGTGCCAGCAGTGGGCGGACTAGGAATGAGCAGTTCTTC.

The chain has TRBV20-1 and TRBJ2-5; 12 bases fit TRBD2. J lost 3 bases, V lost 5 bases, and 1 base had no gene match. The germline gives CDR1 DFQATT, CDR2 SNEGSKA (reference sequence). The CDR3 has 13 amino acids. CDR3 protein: CSAWTSGEETQYF. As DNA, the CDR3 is TGCAGTGCTTGGACTAGCGGGGAAGAGACCCAGTACTTC.

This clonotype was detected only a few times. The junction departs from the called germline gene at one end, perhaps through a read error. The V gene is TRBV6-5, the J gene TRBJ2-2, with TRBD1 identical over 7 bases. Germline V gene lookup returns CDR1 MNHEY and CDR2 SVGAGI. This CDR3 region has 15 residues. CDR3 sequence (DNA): TGTGCCAGCAGTAACTCGGACAGGCGTACCGGGGAGCTGTTTTTT. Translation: CASSNSDRRTGELFF.

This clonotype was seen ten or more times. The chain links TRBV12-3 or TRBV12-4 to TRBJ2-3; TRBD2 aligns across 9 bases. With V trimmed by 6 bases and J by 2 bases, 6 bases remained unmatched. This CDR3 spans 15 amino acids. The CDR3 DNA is TGTGCCAGCAGGTCTAGCGGGATGGTCACAGATACGCAGTATTTT. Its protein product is CASRSSGMVTDTQYF.

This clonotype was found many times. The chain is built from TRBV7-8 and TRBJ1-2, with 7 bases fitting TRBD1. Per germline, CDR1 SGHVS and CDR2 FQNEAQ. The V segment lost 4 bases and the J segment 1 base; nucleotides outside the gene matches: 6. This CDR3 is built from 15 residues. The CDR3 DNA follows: TGTGCCAGCAGCTGGGGGACAGACGATAACTATGGCTACACCTTC. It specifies CASSWGTDDNYGYTF.

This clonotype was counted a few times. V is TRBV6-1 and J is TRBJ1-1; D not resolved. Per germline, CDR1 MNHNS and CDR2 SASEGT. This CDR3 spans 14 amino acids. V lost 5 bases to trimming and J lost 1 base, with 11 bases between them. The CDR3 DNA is TGTGCCAGCAGTCTCCGGGTCCCGAACACTGAAGCTTTCTTT. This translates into CASSLRVPNTEAFF.

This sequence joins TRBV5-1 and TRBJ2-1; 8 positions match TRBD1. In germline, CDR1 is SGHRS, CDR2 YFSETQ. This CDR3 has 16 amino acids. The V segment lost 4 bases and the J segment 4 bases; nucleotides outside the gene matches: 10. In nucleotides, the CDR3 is TGCGCCAGCAGCACGGGACAGGAACTTATATACAATGAGCAGTTCTTC. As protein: CASSTGQELIYNEQFF.

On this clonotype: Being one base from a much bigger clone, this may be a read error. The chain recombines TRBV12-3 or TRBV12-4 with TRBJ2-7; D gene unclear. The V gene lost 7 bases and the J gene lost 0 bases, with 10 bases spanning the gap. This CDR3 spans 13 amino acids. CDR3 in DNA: TGTGCCAGCAAGCTCTGGACCTCCTACGAGCAGTACTTC. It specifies CASKLWTSYEQYF.

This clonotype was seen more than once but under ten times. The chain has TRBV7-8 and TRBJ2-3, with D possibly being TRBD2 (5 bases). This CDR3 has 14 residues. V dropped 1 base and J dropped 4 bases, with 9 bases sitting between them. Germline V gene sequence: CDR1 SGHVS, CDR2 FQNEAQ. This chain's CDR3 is CASSLDREPDTQYF. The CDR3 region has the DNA TGTGCCAGCAGCTTAGATCGGGAACCAGATACGCAGTATTTT.

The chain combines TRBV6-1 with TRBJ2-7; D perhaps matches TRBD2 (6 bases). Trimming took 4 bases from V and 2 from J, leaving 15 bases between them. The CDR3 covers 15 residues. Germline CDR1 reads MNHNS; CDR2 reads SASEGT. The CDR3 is CASSVYSGEAYEQYF. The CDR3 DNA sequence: TGTGCCAGCAGTGTTTACTCGGGAGAGGCCTACGAGCAGTACTTC.

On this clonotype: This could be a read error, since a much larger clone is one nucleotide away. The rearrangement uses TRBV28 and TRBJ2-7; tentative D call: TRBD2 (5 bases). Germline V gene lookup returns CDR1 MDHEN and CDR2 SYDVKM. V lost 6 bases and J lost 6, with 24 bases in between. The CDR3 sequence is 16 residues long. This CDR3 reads CASSSSQSKIYSEQYF. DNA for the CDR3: TGTGCCAGCAGCTCTAGCCAATCTAAGATTTACAGCGAGCAGTACTTC.

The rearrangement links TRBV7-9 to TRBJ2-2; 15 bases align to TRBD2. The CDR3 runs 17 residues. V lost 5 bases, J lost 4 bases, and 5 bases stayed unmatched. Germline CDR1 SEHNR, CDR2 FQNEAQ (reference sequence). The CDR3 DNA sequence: TGTGCCAGCAGCGGACTAGCGGGGGGGCTGGCCACCGGGGAGCTGTTTTTT. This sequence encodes CASSGLAGGLATGELFF.

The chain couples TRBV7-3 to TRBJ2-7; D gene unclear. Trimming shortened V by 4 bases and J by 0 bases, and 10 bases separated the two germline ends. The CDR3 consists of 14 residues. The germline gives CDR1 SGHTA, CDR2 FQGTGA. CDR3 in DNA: TGTGCCAGCAGCTACTTTGGCGGCTCCTACGAGCAGTACTTC. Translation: CASSYFGGSYEQYF.